This T cell receptor (beta chain) comes out of a study of blood T cell repertoires in COVID-19. Profiling relied on immunoSEQ multiplex PCR, and the TCRdb table lists in-frame clones only, not all of them. The profile covers about 190,000 clones, with more than 75% appearing a single time and about 5.6% taken by the ten largest. CDR1 KGHDR and CDR2 SFDVKD come from the germline V gene. The CDR3 has 14 amino acids. V was shortened by 3 bases and J by 8 bases, with 13 bases between the two germline ends. The sequenced sample consisted of PBMCs or T cells enriched from blood (not recorded which). The genes are TRBV24-1 and TRBJ1-3, with D hard to call. The TCR sequence derives from a man aged 35 to 55 with acute COVID-19. The CDR3 loop reads CATSDPSQLDTIYF. Written as DNA, the CDR3 is TGTGCCACCAGTGATCCGTCCCAGTTGGACACCATATATTTT.